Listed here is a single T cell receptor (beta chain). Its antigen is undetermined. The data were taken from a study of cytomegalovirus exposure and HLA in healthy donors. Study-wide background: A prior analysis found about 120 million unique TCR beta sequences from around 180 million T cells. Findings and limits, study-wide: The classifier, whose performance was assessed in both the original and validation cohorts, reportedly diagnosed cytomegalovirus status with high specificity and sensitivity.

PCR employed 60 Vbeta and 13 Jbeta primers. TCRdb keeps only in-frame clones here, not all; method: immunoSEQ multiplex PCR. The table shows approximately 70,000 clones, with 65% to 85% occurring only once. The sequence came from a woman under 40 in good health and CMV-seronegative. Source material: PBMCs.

This chain's CDR3 is CASAMGGLYGYTF. The DNA for the CDR3 is TGTGCCAGCGCAATGGGGGGTCTCTATGGCTACACCTTC. The gene calls are TRBV5-4 and TRBJ1-2; possible D gene TRBD1, 5 bases. This CDR3 comprises 13 residues. Trimming pared 7 bases from V and 4 bases from J, leaving 14 bases between. CDR1 and CDR2 (germline): SGHNT, YYREEE (reference sequence).